Below are 17 T cell receptor beta chains sequenced from a single sample in a study of blood T cell repertoires in COVID-19. TCRdb's copy holds only in-frame clones and misses some; the assay was immunoSEQ multiplex PCR. The sample contains some 98,000 clones, about 80% of which appear only once. Sequencing input: peripheral blood. The source is a man aged 70 or older with active or convalescent COVID-19.

The CDR3 DNA reads as TGTGCCAGCAGCTTGGAGGGGGTGGCTTTCTTT. Amino acids: CASSLEGVAFF. V is TRBV5-5 and J is TRBJ1-1, with D perhaps matching TRBD1 (6 bases). The CDR3 covers 11 residues. V shed 0 bases and J shed 11 bases, with 8 bases lying between them. Germline CDR1 and CDR2: SGHKS and YYEKEE (reference sequence).

This clone was detected only once. V is TRBV5-1 and J is TRBJ2-5, with D perhaps matching TRBD2 (5 bases). The CDR3 consists of 16 residues. CDR1 is SGHRS and CDR2 is YFSETQ in the germline V gene. Trimming stripped 3 bases from V and 2 bases from J, with 17 bases between. DNA for the CDR3: TGCGCCAGCAGCTCTATAGGGAGAGGTCCACAAGAGACCCAGTACTTC. It encodes CASSSIGRGPQETQYF.

V gene TRBV27 combines with J gene TRBJ2-7; D may be TRBD1 (6 bases). The CDR3 consists of 15 residues. CDR1 is MNHEY, CDR2 SMNVEV, per germline (reference sequence). V was pared by 4 bases and J by 3 bases, with 16 bases between. In nucleotides, the CDR3 is TGTGCCAGCAGTTCGCTTACGCGGACAGTCTACGAGCAGTACTTC. It codes for CASSSLTRTVYEQYF.

The chain is built from TRBV11-3 and TRBJ2-2, with 10 nucleotides matching TRBD2. CDR1 is SGHNT, CDR2 YENEEA, per germline. Trimming cost V 6 bases and J 1 base; bases outside gene matches: 2. The CDR3 spans 15 residues. The DNA of the CDR3 is TGTGCCAGCAGTCCTAGCGGGGGGAACACCGGGGAGCTGTTTTTT. It translates to CASSPSGGNTGELFF.

This sequence joins TRBV5-4 and TRBJ2-7; perhaps TRBD1 as D (5 bases). This CDR3 is 14 amino acids long. Germline-derived CDR1 and CDR2 are SGHNT and YYREEE (reference sequence). The germline V and J ends were trimmed by 5 bases and 2 bases, with 14 bases remaining between them. CDR3 nucleotide sequence: TGTGCCAGCAGGGTGACAGTCAGCGCCTACGAGCAGTACTTC. Protein: CASRVTVSAYEQYF.

The genes are TRBV5-1 and TRBJ2-3; TRBD2 matches at 9 bases. This CDR3 contains 15 residues. Per germline, CDR1 SGHRS and CDR2 YFSETQ. V shed 0 bases, J shed 4 bases, and the junction held 3 bases outside the gene matches. CDR3 bases: TGCGCCAGCAGCTTGGCTAGCGGGGAGGCAGATACGCAGTATTTT. Protein product: CASSLASGEADTQYF.

The count of this clone is one. This chain uses TRBV4-3 with TRBJ1-1; the D gene is possibly TRBD1 (5 bases). Germline CDR1 reads LGHNA; CDR2 reads YSLEER. V was trimmed by 1 base and J by 4 bases, leaving 13 bases between them. This CDR3 region has 15 residues. Written as DNA, the CDR3 is TGCGCCAGCAGCCAAGTTCTGTCGGGGGGCACTGAAGCTTTCTTT. Translation: CASSQVLSGGTEAFF.

This clone was seen only once. V gene TRBV12-3 or TRBV12-4 combines with J gene TRBJ1-3; D remains unclear. V gave up 5 bases and J gave up 7 bases, with 12 bases separating them. CDR3 size: 13 residues. The CDR3 coding sequence is TGTGCCAGCAGTAGAGGAGTCGAGAACACCATATATTTT. The encoded protein is CASSRGVENTIYF.

In this sample, this clone turned up a few times. The rearrangement uses TRBV29-1 and TRBJ1-5; maybe TRBD1 (5 bases). With 8 bases removed from V and 6 bases from J, the gap between germline ends came to 17 bases. Germline CDR1 is SQVTM and CDR2 is ANQGSEA. This CDR3 region has 13 residues. This CDR3 reads CSHAGGVGQPQHF. For the CDR3, the DNA is TGCAGCCACGCCGGGGGGGTGGGTCAGCCCCAGCATTTT.

This chain uses TRBV27 with TRBJ2-2; D is uncertain. Per germline, CDR1 MNHEY and CDR2 SMNVEV (reference sequence). The CDR3 has 15 amino acids. Trimming stripped 0 bases from V and 4 bases from J, with 9 bases between. The CDR3 sequence: CASSLSPSLTGELFF. The CDR3 DNA follows: TGTGCCAGCAGTTTATCACCGAGTCTCACCGGGGAGCTGTTTTTT.

The CDR3 region is CASSYSRRVYNEQFF. CDR3 in DNA: TGTGCCAGCAGTTACTCGAGGCGGGTCTACAATGAGCAGTTCTTC. V gene TRBV6-5 combines with J gene TRBJ2-1, with D possibly TRBD2 on 5 matching bases. The CDR3 extends over 15 amino acids. Trimming shortened V by 0 bases and J by 3 bases, and 9 bases separated the two germline ends. Germline V CDR1 and CDR2: MNHEY, SVGAGI.

V and J are TRBV3-1 (or the pseudogene TRBV3-2) and TRBJ2-3; D unresolved. Trimming left V 5 bases short and J 2 bases short, with 5 bases between. From germline, CDR1 is LGHDT and CDR2 YNNKEL (reference sequence). The length of the CDR3 is 12 residues. CDR3 residues: CASSSLTDTQYF. DNA for the CDR3: TGTGCCAGCAGCTCACTCACAGATACGCAGTATTTT.

CDR3 in amino acids: CASSLGQDSGDYEQYF. CDR3 in DNA: TGCGCCAGCAGCTTGGGACAGGATTCCGGGGACTACGAGCAGTACTTC. J is TRBJ2-7 and V is TRBV5-1; tentative D call: TRBD1 (6 bases). Germline lookup yields CDR1 SGHRS and CDR2 YFSETQ. Trimming took off 0 bases at V and 3 bases at J, with 16 bases between the two ends. The CDR3 sequence is 16 residues long.

CDR3 amino acids: CASSITDTQYF. The DNA of the CDR3 is TGTGCCAGTAGTATAACTGATACGCAGTATTTT. The chain links TRBV19 to TRBJ2-3, with D hard to call. V was clipped by 2 bases and J by 6 bases, with 3 bases between them. The length of the CDR3 is 11 residues. CDR1 is LNHDA and CDR2 is SQIVND in the germline V gene (reference sequence).

This chain connects TRBV3-1 (or the pseudogene TRBV3-2) to TRBJ1-5, with a tentative D call TRBD1 (5 bases). The CDR3 is 14 amino acids. Trimming shortened V by 1 base and J by 11 bases, and 15 bases separated the two germline ends. Germline V gene data show CDR1 as LGHDT and CDR2 as YNNKEL (reference sequence). CDR3 amino acids: CASSQAGGRGAQHF. Here the CDR3 DNA reads TGTGCCAGCAGCCAAGCAGGCGGGCGGGGGGCCCAGCATTTT.

This rearrangement joins TRBV3-1 (or the pseudogene TRBV3-2) to TRBJ2-7; 7 bases are shared with TRBD2. Germline trimming cut 8 bases from V and 5 bases from J; bases unmatched to any gene: 9. The CDR3 runs to 13 residues. From germline, CDR1 is LGHDT and CDR2 YNNKEL (reference sequence). The DNA of the CDR3 is TGTGCCAGCCGCTGGGCGGGGGACCACGAGCAGTACTTC. It encodes CASRWAGDHEQYF.

The CDR3 DNA sequence: TGTGCCAGCTCACCACGGACAGCCAGCACAGATACGCAGTATTTT. Translated, it gives CASSPRTASTDTQYF. The chain combines TRBV18 with TRBJ2-3; possibly TRBD1 for D (6 bases). The germline V gene encodes CDR1 KGHSH and CDR2 LQKENI. There are 15 residues in the CDR3. V lost 1 base to trimming and J lost 0 bases, with 8 bases between them. Complete variable domain (other parts from reference TRBV18 and TRBJ2-3): NAGVMQNPRHLVRRRGQEARLRCSPMKGHSHVYWYRQLPEEGLKFMVYLQKENIIDESGMPKERFSAEFPKEGPSILRIQQVVRGDSAAYFCASSPRTASTDTQYFGPGTRLTVL.